This TCR beta chain was retrieved from a study of shared clonotypes between healthy human individuals (dated by TCRdb to between 2020 and 2021). For context, the study as a whole: The cohort included a few men and two women between 18 and 49 years of age. For each donor, three plates each were used for CD4 naive and CD4 memory, two plates were used for CD8 naive, and one plate was used for CD8 memory. Blood TCR repertoires of roughly five healthy adults were deeply sequenced to estimate repertoire size and the extent of clonotype sharing between individuals. To increase sequencing depth and limit assay-specific biases, TCR repertoire library preparation and sequencing were carried out by different laboratories using diverse techniques. Per donor, leukapheresis produced somewhere between about 0.9 and 9.5 billion PBMCs. The full study reports these points: Rarefaction of sorted-subset datasets indicated incomplete sequencing despite the large sequencing depth. Compared with non-shared clonotypes, the clonotypes found in all four sorted-subset donors had higher generation probabilities. Across four donors, approximately 4.6% of naive CD4, 3.5% of naive CD8, approximately 2.5% of memory CD4, and over 0.35% of memory CD8 clonotypes were shared. Only blood was sampled, and tissue TCR repertoires likely differ from those in blood. Pairwise subsampling indicated that sequencing depth was expected to affect the degree of clonotype sharing among donors. Naive subsets generally had larger estimated clonotype richness than memory subsets did. Because the study included only a small number of donors, the genetic and exposure-history diversity represented was limited.

Trimming takes 0 bases from V and 5 bases from J, and the germline ends sit 7 bases apart. The germline V gene gives CDR1 as SQVTM and CDR2 as ANQGSEA. The CDR3 runs 12 amino acids, cysteine and phenylalanine included. Only the CDR3 DNA stays, 36 bases, in frame from base 1. The donors were healthy, HIV-negative adults with no recently reported acute infections or vaccinations. All donors were Caucasian adults living in Nashville, Tennessee, USA. CD4+ T cells were enriched by magnetic negative selection; naive cells were then positively selected on CD45RA, and the negative fraction formed the memory subset. Blood was collected by leukapheresis, and PBMCs were isolated by Ficoll-Histopaque density gradient centrifugation and then cryopreserved in liquid nitrogen vapor phase. Analytical flow cytometry was used to check the purity and quantity of each magnetically sorted T cell population. Genomic DNA was isolated from each sorted fraction and quantified by UV absorbance on a Nanodrop 2000c.

Of note for this clone: The antigen this receptor binds is unknown. No clone much larger than this one lies a single base away; base qualities are absent.

TCR CDR3 regions were amplified from genomic DNA by multiplex PCR using the deep immunoSEQ assay. Extracted genomic DNA from each cell subset was spread evenly across all wells of several immunoSEQ 96-well plates, with each plate serving as a replicate. For sorted subsets, each replicate PCR was loaded with roughly 200 ng genomic DNA, equivalent to about 30,000 T cell genomes. The purified libraries were quantified using a Qubit 3.0 fluorometer, sized with a Bioanalyzer 2100, and then quantified again using the KAPA Library Quantification kit. Every immunoSEQ 96-well plate was sequenced on a separate single-read 150-cycle Illumina NextSeq 550 flow cell. The published analysis was carried out like this. Because the immunoSEQ output held only junctional sequences and lacked quality scores, the filtering could not match the filtering applied to full-length reads. To assign V/J genes and CDR3, sequences were annotated against IMGT germline references using PyIR, a Python wrapper for IgBLAST v1.9. Reads were filtered out if the reads had weak V/J assignments (E-value above 1e-6), no CDR3, stop codons, out-of-frame junctions, or ambiguous translated residues. V3J clonotypes were defined by identical inferred V gene, J gene, and CDR3 amino acid sequence. Percentage overlap between repertoires was computed as shared unique clonotypes divided by the size of the smaller repertoire. RTK rarefaction, the Chao1 estimator, and Recon v2.1 estimates of unobserved clonotypes were used to assess repertoire richness. For all TCRbeta clonotypes obtained by the gDNA method from several donors, generation probabilities were computed with OLGA. TCRdb took this table from immuneACCESS and kept in-frame rearrangements with V and J called. Such tables lack part of the clones; where checked against another copy, unresolved V genes explain under half of the gap, and the rest is unexplained. D and trimming come from the DNA, and the V and J calls and clone size come from that table. The sample table records under 1,100,000 clones; around 76% of these occur just once. The ten top clones hold roughly 1.4% of the sample.

The V gene is TRBV29-1 and the J gene is TRBJ1-2; no D gene call is confident. Sequencing was carried out using memory CD4+ T cells sorted from blood. Explained via the paper, the cell subset or site label denotes: CD45RA-negative fraction. The source of this sequence is a man aged 18 to 29 in good health. The DNA is TGCAGCGTTGAAGATGGGCTATATGGCTACACCTTC. It encodes CSVEDGLYGYTF.